This T cell receptor beta chain was captured by sequencing in a study of early T cells in non-severe SARS-CoV-2 infection. Across the study: Bulk RNA isolated from unsorted whole blood underwent sequencing; chains were not paired. General study findings and limits: VDJdb matching skewed toward anti-spike CD8 responses, missing private and CD4 specificities.

Comment on this clonotype: Its cognate antigen is unknown.

Trimming removed 7 bases at V and 2 bases at J, with 17 bases between. The CDR3 spans 16 residues. Germline-derived CDR1 and CDR2 are MDHEN and SYDVKM. Each cDNA molecule carried a unique molecular identifier. TCRdb independently ran MiXCR on the 5' RACE reads; one entry per CDR3 protein. Here the sample spans tens of thousands of distinct CDR3 sequences, roughly 12% being singletons. The TCR was taken from an adult who was a healthcare worker with PCR-confirmed SARS-CoV-2 infection or an uninfected control (not recorded which). The chain is built from TRBV28 and TRBJ2-2; D perhaps matches TRBD1 (6 bases). Sequencing was performed on whole blood, taken at baseline. Written as DNA, the CDR3 is TGTGCCAGCAACCCCTGGGGCAGGGGAAACACCGGGGAGCTGTTTTTT. Translation: CASNPWGRGNTGELFF.